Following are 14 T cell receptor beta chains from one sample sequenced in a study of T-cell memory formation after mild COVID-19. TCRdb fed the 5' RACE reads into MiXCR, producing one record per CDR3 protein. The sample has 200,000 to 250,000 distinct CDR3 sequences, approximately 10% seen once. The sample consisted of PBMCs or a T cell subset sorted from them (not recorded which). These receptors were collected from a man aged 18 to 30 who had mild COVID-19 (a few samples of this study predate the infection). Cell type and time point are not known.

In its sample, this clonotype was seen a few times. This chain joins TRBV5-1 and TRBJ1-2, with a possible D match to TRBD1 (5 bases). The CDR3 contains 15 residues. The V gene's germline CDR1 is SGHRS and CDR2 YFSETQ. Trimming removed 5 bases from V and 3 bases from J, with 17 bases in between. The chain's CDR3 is CASRPNQGRDYGYTF. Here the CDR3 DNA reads TGCGCCAGCAGGCCAAACCAGGGTCGGGACTATGGCTACACCTTC.

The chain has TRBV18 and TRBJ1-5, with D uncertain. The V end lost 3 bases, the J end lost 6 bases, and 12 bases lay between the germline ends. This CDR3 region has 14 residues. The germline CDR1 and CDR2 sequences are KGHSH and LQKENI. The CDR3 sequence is CASSPGGIGQPQHF. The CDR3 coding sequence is TGTGCCAGCTCACCCGGAGGGATCGGTCAGCCCCAGCATTTT.

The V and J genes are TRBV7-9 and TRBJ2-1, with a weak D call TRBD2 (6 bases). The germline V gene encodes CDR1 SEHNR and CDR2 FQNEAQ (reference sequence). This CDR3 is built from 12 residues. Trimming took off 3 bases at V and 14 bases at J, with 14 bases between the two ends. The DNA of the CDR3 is TGTGCCAGCAGCTTGGGGACTCTACGGAAGTTCTTC. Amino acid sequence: CASSLGTLRKFF.

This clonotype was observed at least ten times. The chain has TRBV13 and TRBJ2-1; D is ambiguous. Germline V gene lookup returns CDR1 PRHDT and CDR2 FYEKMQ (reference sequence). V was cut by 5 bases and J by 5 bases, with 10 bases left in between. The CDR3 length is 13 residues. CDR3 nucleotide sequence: TGTGCCAGCAGCGGGCCAAACGACAATGAGCAGTTCTTC. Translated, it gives CASSGPNDNEQFF.

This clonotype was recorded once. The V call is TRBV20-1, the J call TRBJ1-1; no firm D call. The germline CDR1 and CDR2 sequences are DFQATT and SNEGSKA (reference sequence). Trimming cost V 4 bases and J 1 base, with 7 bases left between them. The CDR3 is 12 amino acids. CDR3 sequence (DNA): TGCAGTGCTATGGAGGGGAACACTGAAGCTTTCTTT. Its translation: CSAMEGNTEAFF.

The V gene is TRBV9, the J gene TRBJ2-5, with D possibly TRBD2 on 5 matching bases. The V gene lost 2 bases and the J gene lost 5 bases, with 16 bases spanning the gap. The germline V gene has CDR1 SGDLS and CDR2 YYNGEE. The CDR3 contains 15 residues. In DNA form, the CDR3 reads TGTGCCAGCAGCGTGATGAGTTCTTCGGGGGAGACCCAGTACTTC. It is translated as CASSVMSSSGETQYF.

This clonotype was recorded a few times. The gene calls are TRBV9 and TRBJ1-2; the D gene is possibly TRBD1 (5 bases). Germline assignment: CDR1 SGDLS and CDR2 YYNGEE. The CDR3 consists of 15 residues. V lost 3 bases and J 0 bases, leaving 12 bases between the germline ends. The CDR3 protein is CASSAQGSPNYGYTF. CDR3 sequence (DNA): TGTGCCAGCAGCGCCCAGGGTTCCCCTAACTATGGCTACACCTTC.

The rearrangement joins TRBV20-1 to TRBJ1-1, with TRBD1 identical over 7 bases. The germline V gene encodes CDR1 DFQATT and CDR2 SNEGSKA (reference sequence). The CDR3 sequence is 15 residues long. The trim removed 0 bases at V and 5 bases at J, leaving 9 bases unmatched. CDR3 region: CSARDLPRGMTEAFF. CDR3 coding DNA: TGCAGTGCTAGAGATCTTCCCAGGGGGATGACTGAAGCTTTCTTT.

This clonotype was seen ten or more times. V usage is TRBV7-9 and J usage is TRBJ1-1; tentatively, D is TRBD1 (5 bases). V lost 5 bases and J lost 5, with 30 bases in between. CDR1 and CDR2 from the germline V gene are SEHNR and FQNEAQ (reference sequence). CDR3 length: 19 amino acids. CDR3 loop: CASSPGGFTGPRKGTEAFF. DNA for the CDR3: TGTGCCAGCAGCCCCGGGGGGTTTACGGGGCCCAGGAAGGGGACTGAAGCTTTCTTT.

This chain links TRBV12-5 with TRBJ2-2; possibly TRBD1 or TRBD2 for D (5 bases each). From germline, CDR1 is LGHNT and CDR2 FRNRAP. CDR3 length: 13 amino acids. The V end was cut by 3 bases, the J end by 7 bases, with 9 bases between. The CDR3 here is CASGLSGLGELFF. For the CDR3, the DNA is TGTGCTAGTGGTTTATCGGGGCTCGGGGAGCTGTTTTTT.

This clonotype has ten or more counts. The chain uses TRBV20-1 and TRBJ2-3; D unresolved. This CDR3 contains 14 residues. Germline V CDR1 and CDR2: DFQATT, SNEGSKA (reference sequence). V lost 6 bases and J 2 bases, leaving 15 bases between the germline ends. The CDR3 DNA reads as TGCAGTGCCGCTAGGGCGGTAATCACAGATACGCAGTATTTT. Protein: CSAARAVITDTQYF.

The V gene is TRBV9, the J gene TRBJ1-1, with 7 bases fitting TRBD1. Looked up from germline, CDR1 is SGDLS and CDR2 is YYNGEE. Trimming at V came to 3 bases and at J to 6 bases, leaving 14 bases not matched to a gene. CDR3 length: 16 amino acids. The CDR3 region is CASSDQNRDSRSEAFF. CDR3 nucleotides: TGTGCCAGCAGCGACCAAAACCGGGACAGTCGATCTGAAGCTTTCTTT.

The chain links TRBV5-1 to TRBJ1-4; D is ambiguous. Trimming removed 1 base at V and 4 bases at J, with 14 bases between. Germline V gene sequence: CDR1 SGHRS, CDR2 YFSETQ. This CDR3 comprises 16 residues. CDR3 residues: CASSLRLYTHNEKLFF. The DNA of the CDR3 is TGCGCCAGCAGCTTGCGACTCTATACTCATAATGAAAAACTGTTTTTT. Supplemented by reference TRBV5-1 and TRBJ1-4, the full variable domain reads KAGVTQTPRYLIKTRGQQVTLSCSPISGHRSVSWYQQTPGQGLQFLFEYFSETQRNKGNFPGRFSGRQFSNSRSEMNVSTLELGDSALYLCASSLRLYTHNEKLFFGSGTQLSVL.

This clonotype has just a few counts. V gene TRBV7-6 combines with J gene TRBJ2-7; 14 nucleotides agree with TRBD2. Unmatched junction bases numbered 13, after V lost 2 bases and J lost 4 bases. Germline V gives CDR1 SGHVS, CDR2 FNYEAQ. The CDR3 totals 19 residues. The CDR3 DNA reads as TGTGCCAGCAGCTTACTTGGGGGATCCGGGACTAGCGGGGGTTACGAGCAGTACGTC. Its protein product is CASSLLGGSGTSGGYEQYV.